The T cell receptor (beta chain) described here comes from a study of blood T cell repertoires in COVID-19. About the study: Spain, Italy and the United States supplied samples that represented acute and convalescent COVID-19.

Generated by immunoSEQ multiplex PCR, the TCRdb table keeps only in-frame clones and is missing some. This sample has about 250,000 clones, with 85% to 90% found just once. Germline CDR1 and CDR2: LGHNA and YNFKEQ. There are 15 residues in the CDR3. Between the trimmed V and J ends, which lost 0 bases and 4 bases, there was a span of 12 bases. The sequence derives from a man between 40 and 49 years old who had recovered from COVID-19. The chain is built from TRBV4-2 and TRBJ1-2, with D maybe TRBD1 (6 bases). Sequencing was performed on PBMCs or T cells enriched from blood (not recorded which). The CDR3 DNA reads TGTGCCAGCAGCCAAGAAACGGACAGAGTCTATGGCTACACCTTC. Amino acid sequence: CASSQETDRVYGYTF.